Listed below are T cell receptor beta chains from one sample, sequenced in a study of blood T cell repertoires in COVID-19. Generated by immunoSEQ multiplex PCR, the TCRdb table keeps only in-frame clones and is missing some. This table has about 62,000 clones, roughly 80% appearing once. Sequences were obtained from peripheral blood. The receptors stem from a woman at least 80 years old with active or convalescent COVID-19. The CDR3 runs from the conserved cysteine through the conserved F or W. Fields, in order: clone size, CDR3 length, V gene, J gene, D gene, CDR3 DNA, CDR3 protein. A D gene is named only where the DNA matches it firmly. Clone size, where shown, is once, few, many, or a class for clones that have expanded.

clone size: NA; CDR3 length: 16; V gene: TRBV9; J gene: TRBJ1-3; D gene: NA; CDR3 DNA: TGTGCCAGCAGCGTTGGACAGTTATTCACTGGAAACACCATATATTTT; CDR3 protein: CASSVGQLFTGNTIYF
clone size: NA; CDR3 length: 15; V gene: TRBV10-3; J gene: TRBJ2-5; D gene: TRBD1; CDR3 DNA: TGTGCCATCAGTTCCGACAGGGTTGAAGAAGAGACCCAGTACTTC; CDR3 protein: CAISSDRVEEETQYF
clone size: once; CDR3 length: 17; V gene: TRBV6-1; J gene: TRBJ2-1; D gene: TRBD1; CDR3 DNA: TGTGCCAGCAGTGAAGGTCCAAGGGGGCTAACCTACAATGAGCAGTTCTTC; CDR3 protein: CASSEGPRGLTYNEQFF
clone size: NA; CDR3 length: 17; V gene: TRBV5-4; J gene: TRBJ2-1; D gene: TRBD2; CDR3 DNA: TGTGCCAGCAGCCCTAGGACTAGCGGGGGCCCTTATAATGAGCAGTTCTTC; CDR3 protein: CASSPRTSGGPYNEQFF
clone size: NA; CDR3 length: 13; V gene: TRBV5-4; J gene: TRBJ2-7; D gene: TRBD1; CDR3 DNA: TGTGCCAGCAGATCCGGGACAGGCTACGAGCAGTACTTC; CDR3 protein: CASRSGTGYEQYF
clone size: once; CDR3 length: 14; V gene: TRBV2; J gene: TRBJ2-7; D gene: NA; CDR3 DNA: TGTGCCAGCAGTGAAGGGAGCGAGACCTACGAGCAGTACTTC; CDR3 protein: CASSEGSETYEQYF
clone size: NA; CDR3 length: 13; V gene: TRBV6-5; J gene: TRBJ1-2; D gene: TRBD1; CDR3 DNA: TGTGCCAGCAGTTCCGGACAGGGTGGTGGCTACACCTTC; CDR3 protein: CASSSGQGGGYTF
clone size: NA; CDR3 length: 14; V gene: TRBV10-2; J gene: TRBJ1-2; D gene: NA; CDR3 DNA: TGCGCCAGCACCCCAATGGGGGCAGACTATGGCTACACCTTC; CDR3 protein: CASTPMGADYGYTF
clone size: NA; CDR3 length: 16; V gene: TRBV10-1; J gene: TRBJ2-2; D gene: NA; CDR3 DNA: TGCGCCAGCAGTGAGTCGACAGGCGTGGACACCGGGGAGCTGTTTTTT; CDR3 protein: CASSESTGVDTGELFF
clone size: NA; CDR3 length: 17; V gene: TRBV2; J gene: TRBJ1-2; D gene: NA; CDR3 DNA: TGTGCCAGCAGTGAAGCACGATCCACGTACTCTAACTATGGCTACACCTTC; CDR3 protein: CASSEARSTYSNYGYTF
clone size: NA; CDR3 length: 13; V gene: TRBV6-6; J gene: TRBJ1-4; D gene: NA; CDR3 DNA: TGTGCCAGCAAAGGGGCATCGGGTGGAAAACTGTTTTTT; CDR3 protein: CASKGASGGKLFF
clone size: once; CDR3 length: 15; V gene: TRBV7-2; J gene: TRBJ2-4; D gene: TRBD1; CDR3 DNA: TGTGCCAGCAGTTGGAGACAGGGTAGGGAAAACATTCAGTACTTC; CDR3 protein: CASSWRQGRENIQYF
clone size: NA; CDR3 length: 16; V gene: TRBV18; J gene: TRBJ1-6; D gene: NA; CDR3 DNA: TGTGCCAGCTCACCAACAGGGTCAACGAGTAATTCACCCCTCCACTTT; CDR3 protein: CASSPTGSTSNSPLHF
clone size: NA; CDR3 length: 16; V gene: TRBV30; J gene: TRBJ2-7; D gene: TRBD1; CDR3 DNA: TGTGCCTGGAGGGGGGACCGGGACAGGAATCCCTACGAGCAGTACTTC; CDR3 protein: CAWRGDRDRNPYEQYF
clone size: NA; CDR3 length: 15; V gene: TRBV7-8; J gene: TRBJ2-7; D gene: NA; CDR3 DNA: TGTGCCAGCAGCTTAGGCATACAGGGTGGGTACGAGCAGTACTTC; CDR3 protein: CASSLGIQGGYEQYF
clone size: NA; CDR3 length: 15; V gene: TRBV5-4; J gene: TRBJ2-2; D gene: TRBD1; CDR3 DNA: TGTGCCAGCAGCACCCGGACAGGGGATACCGGGGAGCTGTTTTTT; CDR3 protein: CASSTRTGDTGELFF
clone size: NA; CDR3 length: 14; V gene: TRBV3-1/TRBV3-2; J gene: TRBJ1-5; D gene: TRBD1; CDR3 DNA: TGTGCCAGCAGCCGACAGGGGCGCGAACAGCCCCAGCATTTT; CDR3 protein: CASSRQGREQPQHF
clone size: NA; CDR3 length: 15; V gene: TRBV29-1; J gene: TRBJ2-7; D gene: TRBD1; CDR3 DNA: TGCAGCGTCGCTGATAGGGGGCGTGGGGCCTACGAGCAGTACTTC; CDR3 protein: CSVADRGRGAYEQYF
clone size: NA; CDR3 length: 11; V gene: TRBV10-2; J gene: TRBJ2-7; D gene: NA; CDR3 DNA: TGCGCCAGCAGTGACCTCTACGAGCAGTACTTC; CDR3 protein: CASSDLYEQYF
clone size: NA; CDR3 length: 15; V gene: TRBV5-8; J gene: TRBJ1-1; D gene: NA; CDR3 DNA: TGTGCCAGCAGCGGGCCGACACGGTTGAACACTGAAGCTTTCTTT; CDR3 protein: CASSGPTRLNTEAFF
clone size: NA; CDR3 length: 15; V gene: TRBV11-3; J gene: TRBJ2-7; D gene: NA; CDR3 DNA: TGTGCCAGCAGCTGGGGTGGAGGGGGGGCCTACGAGCAGTACTTC; CDR3 protein: CASSWGGGGAYEQYF